This TCR beta chain is from a study of CD8+ T cells in alopecia areata. The sequencing template was cDNA reverse transcribed from extracted RNA. The table came from immunoSEQ multiplex PCR; TCRdb's copy has only in-frame clones and leaves some out. The sample lists under 150,000 clones; roughly four fifths were seen once. As for treatment: oral pan-JAK inhibitor, 5-10 mg twice daily. Per germline, CDR1 SGHTA and CDR2 FQGNSA. CDR3 size: 17 residues. Trimming took 1 base from V and 5 from J, leaving 19 bases between them. This clonotype originated in a human donor with alopecia areata. The input for sequencing was CD8+ T cells sorted from blood, taken at week 4, from a patient treated with tofacitinib. The V gene is TRBV7-2, the J gene TRBJ2-3; D may be TRBD1 or TRBD2 (5 bases each). This CDR3 reads CASSLEGTLLLKDTQYF. CDR3 DNA sequence: TGTGCCAGCAGCTTAGAAGGGACCCTCCTTCTGAAAGATACGCAGTATTTT.